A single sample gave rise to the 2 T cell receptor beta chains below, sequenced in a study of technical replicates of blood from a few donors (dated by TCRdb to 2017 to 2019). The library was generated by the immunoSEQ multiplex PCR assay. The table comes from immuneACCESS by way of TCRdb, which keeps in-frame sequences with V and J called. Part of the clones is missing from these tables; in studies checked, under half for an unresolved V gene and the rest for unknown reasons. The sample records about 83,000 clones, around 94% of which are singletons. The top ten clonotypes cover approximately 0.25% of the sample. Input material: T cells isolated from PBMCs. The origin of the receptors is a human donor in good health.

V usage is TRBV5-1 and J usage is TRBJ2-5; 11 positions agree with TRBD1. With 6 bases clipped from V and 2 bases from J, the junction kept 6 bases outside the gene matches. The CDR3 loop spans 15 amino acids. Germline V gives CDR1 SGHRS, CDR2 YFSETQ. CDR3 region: CASTGTGGRQETQYF. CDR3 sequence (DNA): TGCGCCAGCACCGGGACAGGGGGTCGGCAAGAGACCCAGTACTTC.

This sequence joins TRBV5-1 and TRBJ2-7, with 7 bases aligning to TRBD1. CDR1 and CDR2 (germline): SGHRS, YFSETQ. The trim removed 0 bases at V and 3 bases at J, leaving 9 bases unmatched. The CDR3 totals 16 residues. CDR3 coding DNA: TGCGCCAGCAGCTTGGGACGAGGGACAGTGATCTACGAGCAGTACTTC. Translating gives CASSLGRGTVIYEQYF.